This TCR beta chain was recovered during a study of blood T cell repertoires in COVID-19. Profiled with immunoSEQ multiplex PCR; TCRdb holds only in-frame clones, not every one. The profile shows about 160,000 clones, roughly 90% of them singletons. This CDR3 has 15 amino acids. From germline, CDR1 is SGHAT and CDR2 FQNNGV. A remark on this clone: A read error may produce the germline difference seen at one junction end.

This TCR derives from a man in his fifties or sixties with acute or convalescent COVID-19. Sequencing was performed on peripheral blood. V is TRBV11-2 and J is TRBJ2-4; 10 bases fit TRBD2. The CDR3 is CASSLERGGLDIQYF. The CDR3 DNA follows: TGTGCCAGCAGCCTAGAGCGGGGGGGGTTGGACATTCAGTACTTC. Full variable domain (outside the CDR3, taken from reference TRBV11-2 and TRBJ2-4): EAGVAQSPRYKIIEKRQSVAFWCNPISGHATLYWYQQILGQGPKLLIQFQNNGVVDDSQLPKDRFSAERLKGVDSTLKIQPAKLEDSAVYLCASSLERGGLDIQYFGAGTRLSVL.